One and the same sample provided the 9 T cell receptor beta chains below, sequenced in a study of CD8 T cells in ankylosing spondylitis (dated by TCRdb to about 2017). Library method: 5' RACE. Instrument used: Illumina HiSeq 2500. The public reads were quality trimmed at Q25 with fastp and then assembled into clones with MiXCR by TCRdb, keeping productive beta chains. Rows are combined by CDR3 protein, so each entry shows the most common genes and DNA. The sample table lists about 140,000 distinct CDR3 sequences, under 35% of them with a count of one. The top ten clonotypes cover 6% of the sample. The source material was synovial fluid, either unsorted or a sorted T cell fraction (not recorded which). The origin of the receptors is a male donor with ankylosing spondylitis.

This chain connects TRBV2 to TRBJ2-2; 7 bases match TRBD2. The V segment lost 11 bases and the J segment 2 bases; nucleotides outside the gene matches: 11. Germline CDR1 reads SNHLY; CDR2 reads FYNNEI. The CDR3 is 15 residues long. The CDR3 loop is CASKPGLTNTGELFF. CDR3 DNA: TGTGCCTCGAAGCCGGGACTAACAAACACCGGGGAGCTGTTTTTT. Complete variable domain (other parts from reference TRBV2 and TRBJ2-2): EPEVTQTPSHQVTQMGQEVILRCVPISNHLYFYWYRQILGQKVEFLVSFYNNEISEKSEIFDDQFSVERPDGSNFTLKIRSTKLEDSAMYFCASKPGLTNTGELFFGEGSRLTVL.

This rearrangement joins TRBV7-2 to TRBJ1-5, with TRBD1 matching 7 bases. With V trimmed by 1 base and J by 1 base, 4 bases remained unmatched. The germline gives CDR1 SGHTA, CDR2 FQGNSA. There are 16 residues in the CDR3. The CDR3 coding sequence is TGTGCCAGCAGCTTAGGGGACAGAGGGAGCAATCAGCCCCAGCATTTT. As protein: CASSLGDRGSNQPQHF. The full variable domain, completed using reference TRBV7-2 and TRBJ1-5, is GAGVSQSPSNKVTEKGKDVELRCDPISGHTALYWYRQSLGQGLEFLIYFQGNSAPDKSGLPSDRFSAERTGGSVSTLTIQRTQQEDSAVYLCASSLGDRGSNQPQHFGDGTRLSIL.

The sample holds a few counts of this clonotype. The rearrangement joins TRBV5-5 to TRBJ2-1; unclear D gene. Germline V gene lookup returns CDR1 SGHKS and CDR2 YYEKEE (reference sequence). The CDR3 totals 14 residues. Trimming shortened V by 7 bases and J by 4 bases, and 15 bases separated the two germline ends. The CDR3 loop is CASGLRLDYNEQFF. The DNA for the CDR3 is TGTGCCAGCGGCCTAAGGTTAGATTACAATGAGCAGTTCTTC.

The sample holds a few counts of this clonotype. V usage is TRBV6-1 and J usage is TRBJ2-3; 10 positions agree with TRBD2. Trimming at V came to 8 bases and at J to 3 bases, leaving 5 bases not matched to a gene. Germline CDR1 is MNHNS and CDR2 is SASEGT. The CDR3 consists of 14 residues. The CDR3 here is CASGASGSTDTQYF. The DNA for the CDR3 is TGTGCCAGCGGTGCTAGCGGGAGTACAGATACGCAGTATTTT.

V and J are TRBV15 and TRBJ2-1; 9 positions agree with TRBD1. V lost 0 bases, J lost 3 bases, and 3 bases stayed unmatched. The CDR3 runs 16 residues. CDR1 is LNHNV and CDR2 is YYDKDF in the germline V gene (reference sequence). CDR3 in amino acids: CATSRDGQGIYNEQFF. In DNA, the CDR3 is TGTGCCACCAGCAGAGACGGACAGGGGATCTACAATGAGCAGTTCTTC.

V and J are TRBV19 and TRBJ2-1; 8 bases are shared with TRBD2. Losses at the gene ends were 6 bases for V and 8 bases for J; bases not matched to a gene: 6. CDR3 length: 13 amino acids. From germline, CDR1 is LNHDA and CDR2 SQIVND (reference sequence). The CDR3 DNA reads TGTGCCAGTAGGGGACTAGGCCGCGATGAGCAGTTCTTC. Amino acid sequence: CASRGLGRDEQFF.

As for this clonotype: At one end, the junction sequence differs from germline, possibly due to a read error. The CDR3 region has the DNA TGCAGTGCTGGAGACGGGGGGGGGGACAATGAGCAGTTCTTC. Translated, it gives CSAGDGGGDNEQFF. V gene TRBV20-1 combines with J gene TRBJ2-1; TRBD2 matches 8 bases. This CDR3 has 14 amino acids. Looked up from germline, CDR1 is DFQATT and CDR2 is SNEGSKA (reference sequence).

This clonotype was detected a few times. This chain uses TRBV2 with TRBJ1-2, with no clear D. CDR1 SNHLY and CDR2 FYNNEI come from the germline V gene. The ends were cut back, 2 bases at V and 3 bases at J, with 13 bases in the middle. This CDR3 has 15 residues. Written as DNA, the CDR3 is TGTGCCAGCAGTGAAATCGGCAGTTTGGACTATGGCTACACCTTC. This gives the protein CASSEIGSLDYGYTF.

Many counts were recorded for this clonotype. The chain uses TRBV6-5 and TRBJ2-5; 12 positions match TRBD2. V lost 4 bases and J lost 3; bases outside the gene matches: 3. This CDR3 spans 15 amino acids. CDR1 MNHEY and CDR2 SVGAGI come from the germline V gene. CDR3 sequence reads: CASSFGLAGKETQYF. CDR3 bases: TGTGCCAGCAGTTTCGGACTAGCGGGAAAAGAGACCCAGTACTTC.